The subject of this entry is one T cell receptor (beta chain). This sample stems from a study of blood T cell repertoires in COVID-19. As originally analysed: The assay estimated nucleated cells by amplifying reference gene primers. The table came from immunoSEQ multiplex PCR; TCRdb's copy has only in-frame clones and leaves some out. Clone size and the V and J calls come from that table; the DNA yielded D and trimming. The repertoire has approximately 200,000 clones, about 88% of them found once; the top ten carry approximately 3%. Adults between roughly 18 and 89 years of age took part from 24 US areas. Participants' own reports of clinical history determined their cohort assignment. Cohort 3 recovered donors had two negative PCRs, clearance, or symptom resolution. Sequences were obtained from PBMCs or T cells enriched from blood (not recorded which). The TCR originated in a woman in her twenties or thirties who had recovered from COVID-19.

The CDR3, as DNA: TGTGCCAGCAGCCTCAGGGGGACACTCTCCTACGAGCAGTACGTC. Amino acids: CASSLRGTLSYEQYV. The rearrangement links TRBV28 to TRBJ2-7, with 7 bases that match TRBD1. Germline V gene data show CDR1 as MDHEN and CDR2 as SYDVKM. CDR3 length: 15 residues. The V and J ends lost 6 bases and 0 bases, in that order; junction bases with no gene match: 8.